The rows below give T cell receptor beta chains drawn from one sample of a study of blood T cell repertoires in COVID-19. Profiling relied on immunoSEQ multiplex PCR, and the TCRdb table lists in-frame clones only, not all of them. The sample shows some 180,000 clones, about 84% of them seen only once. Sequencing was done on a sample of peripheral blood. These receptors all stem from a human donor in a cohort sampled during active COVID-19. CDR3s include the opening cysteine and the closing phenylalanine or tryptophan. D genes are given only for firm matches. Expanded clones get a size class; other rows say once, few or many, or leave the size out.

clone size	V gene	D gene	J gene	CDR3 protein	CDR3 DNA
NA	TRBV5-1	NA	TRBJ2-7	CASSSLYEQYF	TGCGCCAGCAGCTCCCTCTACGAGCAGTACTTC
NA	TRBV7-8	TRBD1	TRBJ2-6	CASSLAVDRGTGANVLTF	TGTGCCAGCAGCTTAGCGGTGGACAGGGGGACTGGGGCCAACGTCCTGACTTTC
NA	TRBV5-1	TRBD1	TRBJ2-7	CASSWRDRAEEQYF	TGCGCCAGCAGCTGGAGGGACAGGGCGGAAGAGCAGTACTTC
NA	TRBV6-6	TRBD1	TRBJ1-1	CASSLDRALNTEAFF	TGTGCCAGCAGTCTAGACAGGGCCTTGAACACTGAAGCTTTCTTT
once	TRBV30	NA	TRBJ1-3	CAWSVGGGGNTIYF	TGTGCCTGGAGTGTGGGGGGAGGCGGAAACACCATATATTTT
NA	TRBV7-9	NA	TRBJ2-1	CASSFSAGNEQFF	TGTGCCAGCAGCTTTAGCGCGGGCAATGAGCAGTTCTTC
NA	TRBV6-5	TRBD1	TRBJ2-1	CASRGQGNEQFF	TGTGCCAGCAGGGGACAGGGGAATGAGCAGTTCTTC
NA	TRBV20-1	NA	TRBJ1-2	CSVLGVVGYTF	TGCAGTGTCCTAGGGGTGGTTGGCTACACCTTC
NA	TRBV7-8	NA	TRBJ2-1	CASSSLRASTERAGEQFF	TGTGCCAGCAGCTCGCTCCGAGCTTCAACCGAAAGAGCTGGTGAGCAGTTCTTC
NA	TRBV6-1	NA	TRBJ1-4	CASSEGAGDYEKLFF	TGTGCCAGCAGTGAAGGGGCAGGGGATTATGAAAAACTGTTTTTT
NA	TRBV29-1	TRBD2	TRBJ2-1	CSVLGSGGAEGSYNEQFF	TGCAGCGTTTTGGGTAGCGGGGGGGCCGAAGGCTCCTACAATGAGCAGTTCTTC
few	TRBV6-5	NA	TRBJ2-5	CASSSLGRGAQETQYF	TGTGCCAGCAGTTCCCTGGGCCGGGGGGCTCAAGAGACCCAGTACTTC
NA	TRBV6-6	NA	TRBJ2-5	CASSYSAGKGETQYF	TGTGCCAGCAGTTACTCGGCAGGGAAGGGCGAGACCCAGTACTTC
NA	TRBV5-4	TRBD1	TRBJ2-7	CASSRPGTGSYEQYF	TGTGCCAGCAGCAGGCCCGGGACAGGGTCATACGAGCAGTACTTC
NA	TRBV5-1	TRBD1	TRBJ2-7	CASSWGDRAPYEQYF	TGCGCCAGCAGCTGGGGGGACAGGGCGCCCTACGAGCAGTACTTC
NA	TRBV12-3/TRBV12-4	NA	TRBJ2-7	CASRLKGENEQYF	TGTGCCAGCAGGCTTAAGGGGGAAAACGAGCAGTACTTC
NA	TRBV6-5	NA	TRBJ1-5	CASSRGLSNQPQHF	TGTGCCAGCAGTCGGGGTTTGAGCAATCAGCCCCAGCATTTT
NA	TRBV18	TRBD1	TRBJ1-2	CASSPLRDRGYGYTF	TGTGCCAGCTCACCTCTCCGGGACAGGGGCTATGGCTACACCTTC
NA	TRBV9	NA	TRBJ2-2	CASSNPRGTNTGELFF	TGTGCCAGCAGCAACCCCCGGGGGACGAACACCGGGGAGCTGTTTTTT
few	TRBV7-9	NA	TRBJ2-7	CASSLAAEYEQYF	TGTGCCAGCAGCTTAGCCGCGGAGTACGAGCAGTACTTC
NA	TRBV11-2	NA	TRBJ2-2	CASSLPGGELFF	TGTGCCAGCAGCTTACCGGGAGGGGAGCTGTTTTTT
NA	TRBV5-1	TRBD1	TRBJ2-2	CASSPDRALNTGELFF	TGCGCCAGCAGTCCGGACAGGGCTTTGAACACCGGGGAGCTGTTTTTT
NA	TRBV11-2	NA	TRBJ2-6	CASSLGGGANVLTF	TGTGCCAGCAGCTTAGGAGGTGGGGCCAACGTCCTGACTTTC
NA	TRBV6-2/TRBV6-3	TRBD1	TRBJ2-2	CASSYGDRETNTGELFF	TGTGCCAGCAGTTACGGGGACAGGGAGACGAACACCGGGGAGCTGTTTTTT
NA	TRBV29-1	NA	TRBJ1-2	CSVGWQATLNYGYTF	TGCAGCGTTGGCTGGCAGGCCACTTTAAACTATGGCTACACCTTC
NA	TRBV14	NA	TRBJ1-6	CASSQLQATSPLHF	TGTGCCAGCAGCCAACTACAGGCGACTTCACCCCTCCACTTT
NA	TRBV3-1/TRBV3-2	TRBD1	TRBJ2-4	CASSRPSGGQNIQYF	TGTGCCAGCAGCCGCCCCTCAGGGGGCCAAAACATTCAGTACTTC
NA	TRBV2	NA	TRBJ1-5	CASSPLGGGNQPQHF	TGTGCCAGCAGTCCCTTGGGGGGGGGCAATCAGCCCCAGCATTTT
NA	TRBV20-1	NA	TRBJ2-1	CSASYRGSEQFF	TGCAGTGCTAGTTATAGGGGCAGTGAGCAGTTCTTC
few	TRBV7-3	NA	TRBJ1-1	CASSHSRNTEAFF	TGTGCCAGCAGCCACAGCCGAAACACTGAAGCTTTCTTT
NA	TRBV7-2	TRBD2	TRBJ2-3	CASSLAGRGGLADTQYF	TGTGCCAGCAGCTTAGCGGGACGGGGGGGCCTCGCAGATACGCAGTATTTT
NA	TRBV27	TRBD1	TRBJ1-5	CASSHWTGGYSNQPQHF	TGTGCCAGCAGTCACTGGACAGGGGGCTATAGCAATCAGCCCCAGCATTTT
few	TRBV3-1/TRBV3-2	NA	TRBJ1-1	CASSQDMRNTEAFF	TGTGCCAGCAGCCAAGATATGAGGAACACTGAAGCTTTCTTT
NA	TRBV5-4	TRBD1	TRBJ1-4	CASSPGTGSTNEKLFF	TGTGCCAGCAGCCCGGGGACAGGGAGCACTAATGAAAAACTGTTTTTT
NA	TRBV19	NA	TRBJ2-5	CASSIGREETQYF	TGTGCCAGTAGTATAGGCAGGGAAGAGACCCAGTACTTC
NA	TRBV3-1/TRBV3-2	TRBD1	TRBJ2-7	CASSRRDRGQDEQYF	TGTGCCAGCAGCCGCCGGGACAGGGGGCAGGACGAGCAGTACTTC
once	TRBV4-2	NA	TRBJ2-5	CASSQDQREETQYF	TGTGCCAGCAGCCAAGATCAGCGCGAGGAGACCCAGTACTTC
once	TRBV5-1	NA	TRBJ2-5	CASSPQEGTQYF	TGCGCCAGCAGCCCACAGGAGGGGACCCAGTACTTC